The T cell receptor beta chain under discussion was sequenced for a study of identical twins. A universal primer site was created by template switching, with the cDNA bearing unique molecular identifiers. TCRdb reprocessed the 5' RACE reads with MiXCR, giving one entry per CDR3 protein. The sample includes 450,000 to 650,000 distinct CDR3 sequences, around 15% of them seen just once. Donors were all healthy Caucasians. Notes on this clonotype: Its matching antigen is unknown.

Overall study findings and caveats: Insertions were reduced in abundant cord blood beta clonotypes but not in memory repertoires.

These records were also assigned to another study, of yellow fever vaccine responses in identical twins.

The receptor's source is a woman aged 18-29 years in good health. The sample comprised CD4+ T cells sorted from blood.

The CDR3 region is CASSQRAENYGYTF. DNA for the CDR3: TGTGCCAGCAGCCAAAGGGCAGAGAACTATGGCTACACCTTC. The chain is built from TRBV3-1 and TRBJ1-2, with D uncertain. V lost 2 bases and J 2 bases, leaving 9 bases between the germline ends. Per germline, CDR1 LGHDT and CDR2 YNNKEL (reference sequence). The CDR3 extends over 14 amino acids.